These T cell receptor beta chains were read from a single sample in a study of blood T cells in healthy people across ages. MiXCR, applied by TCRdb to the 5' RACE reads, yields one record per CDR3 protein. Of 1.5 million to 2 million distinct CDR3 sequences listed, approximately 50% were seen once; the top ten hold roughly 2.1%. Sequences were obtained from blood. The origin of the receptors is a woman aged 40-49 years in good health. Each CDR3 is given with its conserved first and last residue.

TRBJ2-6,TRBV6-1,CASSDPVRAGANVLTF
TRBJ1-2,TRBV15,CATSRVGGSRYGYTF
TRBJ2-7,TRBV7-2,CASSLGGTGGFYEQYF
TRBJ2-5,TRBV20-1,CSAREGLAGRVRETQYF
-,TRBV25-1,CASSESGVQGTQYF
TRBJ2-6,TRBV29-1,CSVESRASGANVRTF
TRBJ1-6,TRBV9,CASSVRDGNSPLHF
TRBJ2-2,TRBV25-1,CASSEYGGGSYTGELFF
TRBJ1-2,TRBV5-1,CASSVRGLDYGYTF
TRBJ2-1,TRBV27,CASSPLPPGTGVYNEQFF
TRBJ1-2,TRBV9,CASSADGTGNYGYTF
TRBJ1-2,TRBV27,CASGALQAGSSGGYTF
TRBJ1-1,TRBV20-1,CSASTGVGGAFF
TRBJ2-6,TRBV6-5,CASSYEGGAGANVLTF
TRBJ2-4,TRBV7-9,CASSFFTGSAKNIQYF
TRBJ1-5,TRBV4-2,CASSQDGQISQPQHF
TRBJ2-1,TRBV20-1,CSARSPVRGQFNEQFF
TRBJ2-5,TRBV27,CASSLAKGETQYF
TRBJ2-3,TRBV28,CASSLLFRGGQGAFDTQYF
TRBJ2-5,TRBV20-1,CSATPMRRGGYIETQYF
TRBJ1-4,TRBV6-5,CASSYSRTGGKLFF
TRBJ2-1,TRBV5-1,CASSLGRGLADEQFF
TRBJ1-4,TRBV3-1,CASSQWTGPNEKLFF
TRBJ1-4,TRBV20-1,CSADPGTDNEKVFF
TRBJ1-5,TRBV6-6,CASLGGEGQPQHF
TRBJ1-2,TRBV10-3,CAISGPTDRTLNYGYTF
TRBJ2-7,TRBV20-1,CSAGTSGGTYERYF
TRBJ2-3,TRBV20-1,CSASSLAGEADTQYF
TRBJ1-5,TRBV3-1,CASSQGDTRNQPQHF
-,TRBV20-1,CSARDIGRGKETQYF
TRBJ2-5,TRBV7-9,CASRSRTAKETQYF
TRBJ2-7,TRBV18,CASSPPKDGREQYF
TRBJ2-1,TRBV20-1,CSARQPYRGRHEQFF
TRBJ2-1,TRBV5-6,CASSFQGVGSYNEQFF
TRBJ1-2,TRBV27,CASWGRETSNYGYTF
TRBJ2-3,TRBV29-1,CSVDGGVRSDTRYF
TRBJ1-1,TRBV27,CASIGTGLTEAFF
TRBJ2-3,TRBV29-1,CSVEVASVGRGLDTDTQYF
TRBJ2-7,TRBV28,CASTLNSYYEQYF
-,TRBV11-2,CASSLFGAGVHYEQYF
TRBJ2-1,TRBV6-6,CASIPGTSNYNEQFF
TRBJ2-1,TRBV10-3,CAISPSGTSGGASYNEQFF